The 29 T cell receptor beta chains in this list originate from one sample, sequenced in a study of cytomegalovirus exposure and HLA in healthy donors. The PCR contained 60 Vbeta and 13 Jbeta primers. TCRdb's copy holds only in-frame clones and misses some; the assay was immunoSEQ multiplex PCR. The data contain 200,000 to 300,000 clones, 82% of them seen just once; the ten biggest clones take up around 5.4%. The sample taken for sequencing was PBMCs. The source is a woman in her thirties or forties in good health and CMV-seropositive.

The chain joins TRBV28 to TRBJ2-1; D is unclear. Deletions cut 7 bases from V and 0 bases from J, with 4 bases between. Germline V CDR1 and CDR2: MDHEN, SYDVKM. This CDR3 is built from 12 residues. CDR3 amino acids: CASKASYNEQFF. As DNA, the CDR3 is TGTGCCAGCAAAGCCTCCTACAATGAGCAGTTCTTC.

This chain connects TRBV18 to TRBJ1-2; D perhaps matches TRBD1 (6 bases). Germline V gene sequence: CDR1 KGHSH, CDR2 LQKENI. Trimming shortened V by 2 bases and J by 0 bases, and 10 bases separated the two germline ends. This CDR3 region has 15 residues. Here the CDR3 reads CASSPTGNANYGYTF. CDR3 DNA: TGTGCCAGCTCACCAACAGGGAACGCTAACTATGGCTACACCTTC.

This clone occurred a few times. The CDR3 sequence is CASRADTF. The CDR3 bases are TGTGCCAGCAGGGCAGACACCTTC. The chain is built from TRBV2 and TRBJ1-2, with D unclear. The germline gives CDR1 SNHLY, CDR2 FYNNEI. Between the trimmed V and J ends, which lost 6 bases and 12 bases, there was a span of 5 bases. This CDR3 is 8 amino acids long. Using reference TRBV2 and TRBJ1-2 for the parts outside the CDR3, the full variable domain is EPEVTQTPSHQVTQMGQEVILRCVPISNHLYFYWYRQILGQKVEFLVSFYNNEISEKSEIFDDQFSVERPDGSNFTLKIRSTKLEDSAMYFCASRADTFGSGTRLTVV.

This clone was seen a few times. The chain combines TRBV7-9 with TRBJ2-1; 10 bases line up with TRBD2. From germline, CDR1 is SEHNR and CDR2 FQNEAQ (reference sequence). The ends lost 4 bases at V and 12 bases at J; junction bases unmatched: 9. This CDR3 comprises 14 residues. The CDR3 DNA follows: TGTGCCAGCAGCTCCCAAGCCCTAGCGGGAGTGCAGTTCTTC. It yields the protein CASSSQALAGVQFF.

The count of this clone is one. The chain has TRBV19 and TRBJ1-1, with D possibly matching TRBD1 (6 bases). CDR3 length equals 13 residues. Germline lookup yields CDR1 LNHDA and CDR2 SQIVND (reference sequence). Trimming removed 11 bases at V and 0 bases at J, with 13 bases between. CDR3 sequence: CAAEGGLNTEAFF. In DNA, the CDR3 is TGTGCCGCTGAGGGGGGGCTGAACACTGAAGCTTTCTTT.

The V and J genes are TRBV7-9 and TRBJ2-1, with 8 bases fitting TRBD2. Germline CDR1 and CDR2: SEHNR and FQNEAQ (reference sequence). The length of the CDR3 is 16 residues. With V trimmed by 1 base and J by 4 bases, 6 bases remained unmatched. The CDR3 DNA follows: TGTGCCAGCAGCTTAGGAAAGCGGGGGTCTTACAATGAGCAGTTCTTC. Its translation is CASSLGKRGSYNEQFF.

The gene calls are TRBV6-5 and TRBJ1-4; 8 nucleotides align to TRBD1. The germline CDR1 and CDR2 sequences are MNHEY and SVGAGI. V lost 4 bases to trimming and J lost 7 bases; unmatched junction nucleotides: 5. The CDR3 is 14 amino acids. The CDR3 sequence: CASSSQGAGEKLFF. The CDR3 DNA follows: TGTGCCAGCAGTTCCCAGGGGGCAGGTGAAAAACTGTTTTTT.

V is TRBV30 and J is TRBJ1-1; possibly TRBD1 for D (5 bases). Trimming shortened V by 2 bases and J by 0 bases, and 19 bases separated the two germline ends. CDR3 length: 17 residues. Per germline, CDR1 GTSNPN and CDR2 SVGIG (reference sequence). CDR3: CAWSSSFDSALNTEAFF. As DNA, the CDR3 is TGTGCCTGGAGTTCCTCTTTTGACAGCGCTTTGAACACTGAAGCTTTCTTT.

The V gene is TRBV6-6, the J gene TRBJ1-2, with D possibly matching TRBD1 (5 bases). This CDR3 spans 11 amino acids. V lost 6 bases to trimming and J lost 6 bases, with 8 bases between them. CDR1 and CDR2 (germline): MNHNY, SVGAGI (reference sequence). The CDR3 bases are TGTGCCAGCAGGGTAGGGGATGGCTACACCTTC. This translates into CASRVGDGYTF.

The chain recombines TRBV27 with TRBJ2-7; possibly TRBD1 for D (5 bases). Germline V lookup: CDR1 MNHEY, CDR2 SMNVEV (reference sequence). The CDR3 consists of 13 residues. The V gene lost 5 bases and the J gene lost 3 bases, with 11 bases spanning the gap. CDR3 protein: CASSASGIYEQYF. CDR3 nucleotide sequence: TGTGCCAGCAGTGCATCAGGGATCTACGAGCAGTACTTC.

The chain's CDR3 is CASSYSRRVFYGYTF. CDR3 in DNA: TGTGCCAGCAGTTACTCACGGAGAGTCTTCTATGGCTACACCTTC. This rearrangement joins TRBV6-5 to TRBJ1-2; D call uncertain. V was clipped by 0 bases and J by 4 bases, with 12 bases between them. Germline-derived CDR1 and CDR2 are MNHEY and SVGAGI. The CDR3 is 15 amino acids.

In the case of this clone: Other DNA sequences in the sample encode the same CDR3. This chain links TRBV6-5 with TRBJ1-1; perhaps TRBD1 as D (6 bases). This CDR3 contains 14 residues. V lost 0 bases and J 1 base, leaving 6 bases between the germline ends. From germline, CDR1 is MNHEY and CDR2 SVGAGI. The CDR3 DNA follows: TGTGCCAGCAGTTACTCCAGGGGGAACACTGAAGCTTTCTTT. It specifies CASSYSRGNTEAFF.

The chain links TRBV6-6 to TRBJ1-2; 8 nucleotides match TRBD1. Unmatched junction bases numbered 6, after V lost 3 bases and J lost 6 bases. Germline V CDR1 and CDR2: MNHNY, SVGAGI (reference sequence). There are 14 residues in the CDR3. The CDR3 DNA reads TGTGCCAGCAGTTATGTCAGGGGGCGTGATGGCTACACCTTC. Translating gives CASSYVRGRDGYTF.

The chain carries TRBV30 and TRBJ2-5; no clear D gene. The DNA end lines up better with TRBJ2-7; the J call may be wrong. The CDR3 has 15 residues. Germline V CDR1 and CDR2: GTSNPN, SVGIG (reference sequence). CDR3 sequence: CAWSVRPPRNYEQYF. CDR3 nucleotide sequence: TGTGCCTGGAGTGTCAGACCGCCTAGGAACTACGAGCAGTACTTC.

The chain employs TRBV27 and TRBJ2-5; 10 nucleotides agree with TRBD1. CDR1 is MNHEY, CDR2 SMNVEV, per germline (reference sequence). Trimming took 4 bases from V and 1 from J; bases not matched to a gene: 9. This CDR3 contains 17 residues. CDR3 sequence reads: CASSSRSGQGPQETQYF. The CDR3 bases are TGTGCCAGCAGTTCTCGTTCGGGACAGGGGCCCCAAGAGACCCAGTACTTC.

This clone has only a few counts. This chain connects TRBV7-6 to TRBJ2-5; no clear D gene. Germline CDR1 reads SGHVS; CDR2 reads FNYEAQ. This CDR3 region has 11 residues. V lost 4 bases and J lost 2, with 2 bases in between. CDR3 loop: CASSSQETQYF. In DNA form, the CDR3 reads TGTGCCAGCAGCTCACAAGAGACCCAGTACTTC.

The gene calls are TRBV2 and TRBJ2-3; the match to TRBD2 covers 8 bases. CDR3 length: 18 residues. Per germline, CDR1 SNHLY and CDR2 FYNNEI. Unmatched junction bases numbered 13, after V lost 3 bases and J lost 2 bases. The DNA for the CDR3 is TGTGCCAGCAGTGAGTCTCGGGGGGGGGTCCTAACCACAGATACGCAGTATTTT. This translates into CASSESRGGVLTTDTQYF. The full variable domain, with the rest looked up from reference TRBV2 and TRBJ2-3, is EPEVTQTPSHQVTQMGQEVILRCVPISNHLYFYWYRQILGQKVEFLVSFYNNEISEKSEIFDDQFSVERPDGSNFTLKIRSTKLEDSAMYFCASSESRGGVLTTDTQYFGPGTRLTVL.

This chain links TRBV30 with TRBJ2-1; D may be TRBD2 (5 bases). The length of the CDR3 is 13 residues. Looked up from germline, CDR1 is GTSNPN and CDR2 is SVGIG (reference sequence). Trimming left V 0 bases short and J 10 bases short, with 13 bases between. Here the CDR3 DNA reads TGTGCCTGGAGTGTAGGGCTAGCTGGGGAGCAGTTCTTC. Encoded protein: CAWSVGLAGEQFF. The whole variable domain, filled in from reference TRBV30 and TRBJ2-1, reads SQTIHQWPATLVQPVGSPLSLECTVEGTSNPNLYWYRQAAGRGLQLLFYSVGIGQISSEVPQNLSASRPQDRQFILSSKKLLLSDSGFYLCAWSVGLAGEQFFGPGTRLTVL.

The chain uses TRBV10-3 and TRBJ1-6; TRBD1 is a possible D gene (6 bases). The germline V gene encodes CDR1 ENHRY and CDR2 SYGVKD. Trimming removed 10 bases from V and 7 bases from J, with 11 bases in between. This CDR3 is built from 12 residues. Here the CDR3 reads CATEGGNSPLHF. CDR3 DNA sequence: TGTGCCACCGAGGGGGGGAATTCACCCCTCCACTTT.

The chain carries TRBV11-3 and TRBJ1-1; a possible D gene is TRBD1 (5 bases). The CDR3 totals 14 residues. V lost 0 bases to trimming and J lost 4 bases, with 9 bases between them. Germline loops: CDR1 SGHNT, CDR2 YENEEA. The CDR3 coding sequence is TGTGCCAGCAGCTTAGAAGGGGCAGGCACTGAAGCTTTCTTT. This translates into CASSLEGAGTEAFF.

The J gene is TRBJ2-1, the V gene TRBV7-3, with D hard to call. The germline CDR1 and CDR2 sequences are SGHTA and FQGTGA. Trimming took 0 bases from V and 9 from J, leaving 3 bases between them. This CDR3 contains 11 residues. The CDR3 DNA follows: TGTGCCAGCAGCTTAACTAGTGAGCAGTTCTTC. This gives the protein CASSLTSEQFF.

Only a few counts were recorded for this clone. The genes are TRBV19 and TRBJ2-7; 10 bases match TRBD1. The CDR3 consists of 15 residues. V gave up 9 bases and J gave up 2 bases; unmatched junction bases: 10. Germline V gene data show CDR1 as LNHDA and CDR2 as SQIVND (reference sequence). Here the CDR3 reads CASRAPGTGAYEQYF. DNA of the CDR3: TGTGCCAGCCGGGCTCCCGGGACAGGGGCCTACGAGCAGTACTTC. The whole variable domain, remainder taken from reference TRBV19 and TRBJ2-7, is DGGITQSPKYLFRKEGQNVTLSCEQNLNHDAMYWYRQDPGQGLRLIYYSQIVNDFQKGDIAEGYSVSREKKESFPLTVTSAQKNPTAFYLCASRAPGTGAYEQYFGPGTRLTVT.

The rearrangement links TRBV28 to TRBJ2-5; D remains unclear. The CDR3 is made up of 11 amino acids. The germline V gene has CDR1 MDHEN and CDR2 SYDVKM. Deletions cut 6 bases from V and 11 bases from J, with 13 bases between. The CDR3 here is CASSPSAEQYF. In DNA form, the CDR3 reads TGTGCCAGCAGCCCCTCCGCTGAGCAGTACTTC.

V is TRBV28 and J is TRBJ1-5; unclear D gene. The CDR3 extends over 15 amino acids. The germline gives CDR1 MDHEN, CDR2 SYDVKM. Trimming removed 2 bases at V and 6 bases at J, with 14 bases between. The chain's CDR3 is CASSLEGTRSQPQHF. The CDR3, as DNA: TGTGCCAGCAGTTTAGAGGGTACAAGGAGTCAGCCCCAGCATTTT.

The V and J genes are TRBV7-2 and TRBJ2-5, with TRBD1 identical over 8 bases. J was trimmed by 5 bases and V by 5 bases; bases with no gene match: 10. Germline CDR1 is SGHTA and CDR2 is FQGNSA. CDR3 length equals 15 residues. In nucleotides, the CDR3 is TGTGCCAGCAGCCCCTCCAGGGGGCGCGGGGAGACCCAGTACTTC. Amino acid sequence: CASSPSRGRGETQYF.

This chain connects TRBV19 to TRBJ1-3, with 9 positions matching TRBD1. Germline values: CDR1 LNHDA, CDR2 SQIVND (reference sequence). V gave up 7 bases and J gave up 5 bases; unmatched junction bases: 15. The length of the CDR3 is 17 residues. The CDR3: CASITTGGETCRNTIYF. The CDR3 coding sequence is TGTGCCAGTATCACAACAGGGGGCGAAACATGTAGAAACACCATATATTTT.

CDR3 bases: TGTGCCAGCAGTGAATACCCGGGACAGGGGGACACTGAAGCTTTCTTT. Amino acid sequence: CASSEYPGQGDTEAFF. The chain recombines TRBV25-1 with TRBJ1-1; the match to TRBD1 covers 11 bases. CDR1 and CDR2 (germline): MGHDK, SYGVNS. The CDR3 is 16 amino acids. Trimming took 0 bases from V and 3 from J; bases not matched to a gene: 3.

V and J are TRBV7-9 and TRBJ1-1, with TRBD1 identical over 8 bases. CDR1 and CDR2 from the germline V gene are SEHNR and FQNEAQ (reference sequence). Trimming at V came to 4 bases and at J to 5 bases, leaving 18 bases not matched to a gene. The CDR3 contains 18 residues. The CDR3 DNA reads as TGTGCCAGCAGCTCCTGGACAGGGTTGTTAGTACCGGTTACTGAAGCTTTCTTT. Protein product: CASSSWTGLLVPVTEAFF.

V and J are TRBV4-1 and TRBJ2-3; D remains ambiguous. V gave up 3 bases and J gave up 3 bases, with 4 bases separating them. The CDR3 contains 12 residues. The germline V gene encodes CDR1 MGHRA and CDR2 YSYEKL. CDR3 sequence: CASSHITDTQYF. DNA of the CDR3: TGCGCCAGCAGCCATATAACAGATACGCAGTATTTT.